This TCR beta chain was documented in a study of cytomegalovirus exposure and HLA in healthy donors. Overall study results and limits: TCR beta sequences numbering roughly 18,000 were associated with HLA alleles at 0.05 false discovery rate in a later analysis. TCR association rates varied by HLA locus in a later analysis, with DRB1 highest and HLA-C lowest. Some V segments could not be told apart, so they were left out, TRBV6-2 and TRBV6-3 among them.

CDR1 and CDR2 (germline): SGHNT, YYREEE (reference sequence). V trimming: 3 bases; J trimming: 8 bases; junction bases outside the gene matches: 13. This CDR3 is 16 amino acids long. Comment on this clone: Its antigen is still unknown.

The primer mix had 60 Vbeta and 13 Jbeta primers. Clones were read by immunoSEQ multiplex PCR, and TCRdb kept only the in-frame ones, dropping some. Among 40,000 or so clones listed, 90% to 95% were seen once. J is TRBJ1-2 and V is TRBV5-4, with 10 positions matching TRBD1. Sequenced: PBMCs. The TCR originated in a woman aged 18 to 35 in good health and CMV-seronegative. CDR3 sequence reads: CASSSPRTGGLGGYTF. The CDR3 nucleotides read TGTGCCAGCAGCTCGCCACGGACAGGGGGACTTGGCGGCTACACCTTC.